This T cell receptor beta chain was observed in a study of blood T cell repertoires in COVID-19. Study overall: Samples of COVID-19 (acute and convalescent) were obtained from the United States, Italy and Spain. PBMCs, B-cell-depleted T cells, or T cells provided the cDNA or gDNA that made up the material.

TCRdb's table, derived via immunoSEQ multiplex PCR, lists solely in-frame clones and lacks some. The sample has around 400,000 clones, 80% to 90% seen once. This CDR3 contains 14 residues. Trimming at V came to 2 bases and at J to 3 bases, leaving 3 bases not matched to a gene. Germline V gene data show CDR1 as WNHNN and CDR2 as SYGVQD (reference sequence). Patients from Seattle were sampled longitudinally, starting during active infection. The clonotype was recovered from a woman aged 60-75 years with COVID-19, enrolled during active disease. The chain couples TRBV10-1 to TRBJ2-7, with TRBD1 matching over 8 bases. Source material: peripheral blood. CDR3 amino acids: CASSEAGGYYEQYF. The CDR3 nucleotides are TGCGCCAGCAGTGAGGCAGGGGGCTACTACGAGCAGTACTTC.